A selection of T cell receptor beta chains follows, all from one sample in a study of response to subunit inactivated influenza vaccine. One entry per CDR3 protein, called by TCRdb with MiXCR from the RT-PCR reads. The sample shows 550,000 to 800,000 distinct CDR3 sequences, 15% to 19% of them seen only once. Specimen: PBMCs from blood, collected 11 to 12 days after vaccination. These TCRs come from a man between 50 and 59 years old who received an inactivated influenza vaccine. Each CDR3 is given with its conserved first and last residue. The D gene is left open where the match is weak. Expanded clones get a size class; other rows say once, few or many, or leave the size out.

>TRBJ2-3|TRBD2|NA|TRBV12-3/TRBV12-4
CASSPRLAGLADTQYF
TGTGCCAGCAGTCCCAGACTAGCGGGGTTAGCAGATACGCAGTATTTT
>TRBJ2-3|TRBD2|many|TRBV4-3
CASSQVASGGTDTQYF
TGCGCCAGCAGCCAAGTGGCTAGCGGGGGCACAGATACGCAGTATTTT
>TRBJ1-5|TRBD1|few|TRBV12-3/TRBV12-4
CASRTDRGGNQPQHF
TGTGCCAGCAGGACCGACAGGGGCGGCAATCAGCCCCAGCATTTT
>TRBJ2-3|TRBD2|many|TRBV10-3
CAIRASGSSTDTQYF
TGTGCCATCAGAGCTAGCGGTTCTAGCACAGATACGCAGTATTTT
>TRBJ1-5|NA|few|TRBV12-3/TRBV12-4
CASSVNRDSNQPQHF
TGTGCCAGCAGCGTAAACAGGGATAGCAATCAGCCCCAGCATTTT
>TRBJ2-2|NA|NA|TRBV4-1
CASRSWGSNTGELFF
TGCGCCAGCAGATCGTGGGGGTCGAACACCGGGGAGCTGTTTTTT
>TRBJ1-2|TRBD1|NA|TRBV6-1
CASSRVADRDYGYTF
TGTGCCAGCTCAAGAGTCGCGGACAGGGACTATGGCTACACCTTC
>TRBJ2-3|TRBD1|many|TRBV5-1
CASSTGQGSDTQYF
TGCGCCAGCAGCACGGGACAGGGATCAGATACGCAGTATTTT
>TRBJ1-1|NA|NA|TRBV6-4
CASSDHHGTEAFF
TGTGCCAGCAGTGATCACCATGGCACTGAAGCTTTCTTT
>TRBJ2-6|NA|few|TRBV5-1
CASRDGSGANVLTF
TGCGCCAGCAGAGACGGCTCTGGGGCCAACGTCCTGACTTTC